This T cell receptor (beta chain) was recorded in a study of OX40 agonist ivuxolimab in advanced cancers. Study findings and constraints: Antigens targeted by the expanded peripheral T cells were not determined.

This table comes from immunoSEQ multiplex PCR, and its TCRdb copy is limited to in-frame clones, with some not included. The profile shows about 20,000 clones, roughly 90% of them singletons. The V gene's germline CDR1 is MGHRA and CDR2 YSYEKL. The CDR3 spans 17 residues. J gave up 2 bases and V 3 bases, and 9 bases lay outside the gene matches. As regards this clone: Its antigen is unidentified.

Source: CD4+ or CD8+ T cells sorted from blood, taken in a trial of the OX40 agonist ivuxolimab. The chain recombines TRBV4-1 with TRBJ2-3; 9 nucleotides align to TRBD2. The TCR originated in an adult with an advanced solid tumor such as melanoma, head and neck, liver or kidney cancer. CDR3 sequence reads: CASSHREPSGNTDTQYF. The CDR3 coding sequence is TGCGCCAGCAGCCACCGCGAGCCTAGCGGGAACACAGATACGCAGTATTTT.